What follows is one TCR beta chain and its context. These data originate in a study of blood T cell repertoires in COVID-19. Study-level background: Acute-phase and convalescent COVID-19 samples originated in the United States, Italy and Spain. In each case, the material was cDNA or gDNA derived from T cells, B-cell-depleted T cells, or PBMCs.

Some clones are missing from TCRdb's copy, which holds only in-frame ones; the method was immunoSEQ multiplex PCR. The data contain about 400,000 clones, more than 85% of them singletons. With 1 base removed from V and 3 bases from J, the gap between germline ends came to 18 bases. The CDR3 is 17 amino acids. Germline lookup yields CDR1 SGHTA and CDR2 FQGNSA. Cohort placement rested on clinical history that participants reported themselves. The receptor's source is a woman between 25 and 40 years old who had recovered from COVID-19. J is TRBJ1-2 and V is TRBV7-2; D is undetermined. Sequencing used PBMCs or T cells enriched from blood (not recorded which). CDR3 DNA sequence: TGTGCCAGCAGCTTAGATCCCCTCGGGTCTTCTTACTATGGCTACACCTTC. The encoded protein is CASSLDPLGSSYYGYTF.